These T cell receptor beta chains were read from a single sample in a study of T cells after yellow fever vaccination. TCRdb used MiXCR to reprocess the 5' RACE reads, holding one entry per CDR3 protein. The table has around 250,000 distinct CDR3 sequences, 6% to 7.5% seen once. This specimen was CD4+ T cells sorted from PBMCs, taken 15 days after the yellow fever booster vaccination. The receptors shown here come from a man under 40 who received the YFV17D yellow fever vaccine. Each CDR3 is given with its conserved first and last residue. D genes are given only for firm matches. Expanded clones get a size class; other rows say once, few or many, or leave the size out.

length	V	J	size	D	CDR3	DNA
15	TRBV7-2	TRBJ1-5	few	.	CASSSDSGGNQPQHF	TGTGCCAGCAGCAGCGACAGCGGCGGCAATCAGCCCCAGCATTTT
13	TRBV30	TRBJ2-7	.	.	CAWSLPQAGEQYF	TGTGCCTGGAGCCTCCCCCAGGCTGGCGAGCAGTACTTC
14	TRBV5-4	TRBJ1-1	.	TRBD1	CASSLRAGGTEAFF	TGTGCCAGCAGCTTACGGGCAGGGGGCACTGAAGCTTTCTTT
14	TRBV2	TRBJ2-7	many	TRBD1	CASHRGTVSYEQYF	TGTGCCAGCCACAGGGGGACAGTGAGCTACGAGCAGTACTTC
16	TRBV19	TRBJ2-5	.	TRBD2	CASSPRSGRAAETQYF	TGTGCCAGTAGTCCCAGGAGCGGGAGGGCCGCGGAGACCCAGTACTTC
14	TRBV12-3/TRBV12-4	TRBJ2-3	many	.	CASSLEDRWDTQYF	TGTGCCAGCAGTTTAGAAGACCGGTGGGATACGCAGTATTTT
15	TRBV7-2	TRBJ2-7	.	.	CASRQGGGSAYEQYF	TGTGCCAGCAGACAAGGTGGCGGGTCGGCCTACGAGCAGTACTTC
16	TRBV20-1	TRBJ2-3	few	.	CSARGVRTIEPDTQYF	TGCAGTGCTAGAGGGGTTAGAACCATCGAACCAGATACGCAGTATTTT
13	TRBV23-1	TRBJ2-7	.	.	CACWHPGTYEQYF	TGCGCCTGCTGGCACCCGGGGACCTATGAGCAGTACTTC
18	TRBV14	TRBJ2-7	few	TRBD2	CASSQDDLSSGRRYEQYF	TGTGCCAGCAGCCAAGACGACCTTTCTAGCGGGAGGCGCTACGAGCAGTACTTC
15	TRBV5-1	TRBJ2-7	many	TRBD1	CASSGDRGFSYEQYF	TGTGCCAGCAGTGGGGACAGGGGGTTTTCCTACGAGCAGTACTTC
16	TRBV7-2	TRBJ2-1	few	.	CASSFSSSGSYNEQFF	TGTGCCAGCAGCTTTTCCTCCAGCGGCTCCTACAATGAGCAGTTCTTC
18	TRBV6-2/TRBV6-3	TRBJ2-7	.	TRBD1	CASSYSAYSTGGFYEQYF	TGTGCCAGCAGTTACTCCGCTTACTCGACAGGGGGATTCTACGAGCAGTACTTC
15	TRBV5-4	TRBJ1-1	.	.	CASSQGRGMNTEAFF	TGTGCCAGCAGCCAGGGTAGGGGTATGAACACTGAAGCTTTCTTT
14	TRBV5-1	TRBJ2-7	many	TRBD1	CASSPGQGPDEQYF	TGCGCCAGCAGCCCCGGACAGGGACCGGACGAGCAGTACTTC
14	TRBV20-1	TRBJ2-6	.	.	CSARRETGANVLTF	TGCAGTGCTAGGCGGGAAACTGGGGCCAACGTCCTGACTTTC
15	TRBV20-1	TRBJ2-5	many	.	CSARVSESPGETQYF	TGCAGTGCTAGAGTCTCAGAGAGCCCGGGGGAGACCCAGTACTTC
15	TRBV28	TRBJ1-2	.	.	CASSSHRTEDYGYTF	TGTGCCAGCAGCTCCCACCGGACAGAAGATTATGGCTACACCTTC
15	TRBV11-3	TRBJ2-1	many	TRBD1	CASSLGGGLKDEQFF	TGTGCCAGCAGCTTAGGAGGGGGCCTAAAGGATGAGCAGTTCTTC
13	TRBV6-1	TRBJ2-2	many	.	CASRTPSLRELFF	TGTGCCAGCAGGACCCCTTCATTGCGGGAGCTGTTTTTT
15	TRBV12-3/TRBV12-4	TRBJ2-5	many	TRBD1	CASSSGTGGKETQYF	TGTGCCAGCAGTTCCGGGACAGGGGGCAAAGAGACCCAGTACTTC
14	TRBV15	TRBJ1-4	.	.	CATSRGYGDEKLFF	TGTGCCACCAGCAGAGGGTACGGAGATGAAAAACTGTTTTTT
13	TRBV5-1	TRBJ1-2	.	TRBD1	CASGDTGGSGYTF	TGCGCCAGCGGGGACACAGGGGGAAGCGGCTACACCTTC
14	TRBV15	TRBJ2-7	.	TRBD2	CATSRISGSYEQYF	TGTGCCACCAGCAGAATTAGCGGGAGCTACGAGCAGTACTTC
13	TRBV5-1	TRBJ2-1	.	TRBD1	CASSLVAGGFPFF	TGCGCCAGCAGCTTGGTGGCAGGGGGCTTCCCGTTCTTC
14	TRBV10-3	TRBJ2-2	few	.	CAISIIRNTGELFF	TGTGCCATCAGTATCATCAGAAACACCGGGGAGCTGTTTTTT
13	TRBV7-3	TRBJ2-5	many	.	CASSLRREETQYF	TGTGCCAGCAGCCTTCGGAGGGAAGAGACCCAGTACTTC
14	TRBV7-2	TRBJ2-7	few	TRBD1	CASSLLQGAYEQYF	TGTGCCAGCAGCTTGTTGCAGGGGGCCTACGAGCAGTACTTC
15	TRBV21-1	TRBJ2-1	few	.	CASSKARGAHNEQFF	TGTGCCAGCAGCAAAGCGCGGGGGGCCCACAATGAGCAGTTCTTC
16	TRBV7-2	TRBJ2-3	few	.	CASSVRVSRGTDTQYF	TGTGCCAGCAGCGTCAGGGTCTCAAGGGGCACAGATACGCAGTATTTT
12	TRBV30	TRBJ1-1	few	.	CAWSNQYTEAFF	TGTGCCTGGAGTAATCAGTACACTGAAGCTTTCTTT
18	TRBV3-1	TRBJ2-1	many	.	CASSQPLRRRQNDNEQFF	TGTGCCAGCAGCCAACCTCTCCGGCGGAGACAAAATGACAATGAGCAGTTCTTC
14	TRBV7-8	TRBJ2-7	.	.	CASSFSGYSYEQYF	TGTGCCAGCAGCTTTAGCGGATACTCCTACGAGCAGTACTTC
12	TRBV20-1	TRBJ1-2	few	.	CSASVDIYGYTF	TGCAGTGCTAGTGTTGACATTTATGGCTACACCTTC
15	TRBV6-2/TRBV6-3	TRBJ2-2	.	.	CASNYAGPNTGELFF	TGTGCCAGCAATTACGCCGGGCCGAACACCGGGGAGCTGTTTTTT
15	TRBV7-2	TRBJ1-3	few	TRBD1	CASSLKGALGNTIYF	TGTGCCAGCAGCTTAAAGGGGGCGCTTGGAAACACCATATATTTT
12	TRBV20-1	TRBJ2-1	few	.	CSAHSDYNEQFF	TGCAGTGCTCATTCCGACTACAATGAGCAGTTCTTC
12	TRBV20-1	TRBJ1-1	many	TRBD1	CSARTGGTEAFF	TGCAGTGCCAGGACAGGGGGGACTGAAGCTTTCTTT
16	TRBV5-1	TRBJ2-1	.	.	CATSMGRMGSFDEQFF	TGCGCCACCAGCATGGGGCGGATGGGGTCGTTTGATGAGCAGTTCTTC
11	TRBV7-2	TRBJ2-5	few	.	CASSTRETQYF	TGTGCCAGCAGCACACGAGAGACCCAGTACTTC
14	TRBV28	TRBJ2-7	.	TRBD1	CASRQDRITYEQYF	TGTGCCAGCAGACAGGACAGGATCACCTACGAGCAGTACTTC
16	TRBV7-2	TRBJ2-3	.	TRBD2	CASSRTSGGVTDTQYF	TGTGCCAGCAGCCGGACTAGCGGAGGGGTAACAGATACGCAGTATTTT
14	TRBV12-3/TRBV12-4	TRBJ2-6	.	.	CASSLNSPPNVLTF	TGTGCCAGCAGTTTAAACAGCCCCCCCAACGTCCTGACTTTC
15	TRBV5-1	TRBJ2-5	few	TRBD1	CASSPTGGLQETQYF	TGCGCCAGCAGCCCCACAGGGGGGTTACAAGAGACCCAGTACTTC
14	TRBV5-1	TRBJ1-4	few	.	CASSFGTGNEKLFF	TGCGCCAGCAGCTTCGGGACGGGGAATGAAAAACTGTTTTTT